The 8 T cell receptor beta chains given below trace back to one sample, sequenced in a study of patients and donors after allogeneic stem cell transplantation. TCRdb analysed the RT-PCR reads with MiXCR anew, one entry per CDR3 protein. This table has about 87,000 distinct CDR3 sequences, 5% appearing once. Sequenced input: blood, either unsorted or a sorted T cell fraction (not recorded which). All receptors come from a human donor who was either an allogeneic HSCT recipient or a stem cell or donor lymphocyte infusion donor (not recorded which). It is not recorded whose cells these are; they may come from a transplant donor.

The rearrangement uses TRBV11-3 and TRBJ2-1; D possibly uses TRBD1 or TRBD2 (5 bases each). The CDR3 runs to 14 residues. V lost 5 bases, J lost 8 bases, and 16 bases lay in between. Germline CDR1 SGHNT, CDR2 YENEEA. The CDR3 DNA sequence: TGTGCCAGCAGCGATGTTCTGGGGACCGATGAGCAGTTCTTC. Its protein product is CASSDVLGTDEQFF. The whole variable domain, filled in from reference TRBV11-3 and TRBJ2-1, reads EAGVVQSPRYKIIEKKQPVAFWCNPISGHNTLYWYLQNLGQGPELLIRYENEEAVDDSQLPKDRFSAERLKGVDSTLKIQPAELGDSAVYLCASSDVLGTDEQFFGPGTRLTVL.

This clonotype is medium-sized (0.01 to 0.1%). V usage is TRBV7-2 and J usage is TRBJ2-3; possible D gene TRBD1, 6 bases. Trimming took off 5 bases at V and 8 bases at J, with 23 bases between the two ends. The CDR3 is 16 amino acids. Germline values: CDR1 SGHTA, CDR2 FQGNSA. The CDR3 DNA sequence: TGTGCCAGCAGCCGACCCGGGACACCTTCATCTGTTACGCAGTATTTT. Its translation: CASSRPGTPSSVTQYF.

This clonotype was found a few times. The chain links TRBV28 to TRBJ1-1; no reliable D call. CDR3 length: 12 residues. Germline loops: CDR1 MDHEN, CDR2 SYDVKM. Trimming removed 3 bases from V and 7 bases from J, with 9 bases in between. The CDR3 bases are TGTGCCAGCAGTTTGGGGATTAATGAAGCTTTCTTT. It codes for CASSLGINEAFF.

This clonotype was detected ten times or more. This chain connects TRBV7-3 to TRBJ2-4; the match to TRBD2 covers 8 bases. The V and J ends lost 1 base and 1 base, in that order; junction bases with no gene match: 6. The germline CDR1 and CDR2 sequences are SGHTA and FQGTGA. The CDR3 length is 17 residues. The CDR3, as DNA: TGTGCCAGCAGCTTAATCACCGCGGGAGGTGCCAAAAACATTCAGTACTTC. Amino acid sequence: CASSLITAGGAKNIQYF.

This clonotype has at least ten counts. The chain combines TRBV20-1 with TRBJ2-1; D gene ambiguous. Germline assignment: CDR1 DFQATT and CDR2 SNEGSKA (reference sequence). This CDR3 has 14 residues. V dropped 6 bases and J dropped 7 bases, with 19 bases sitting between them. This chain's CDR3 is CSANRVGRENEQFF. The CDR3, as DNA: TGCAGTGCCAACAGAGTGGGCAGAGAGAATGAGCAGTTCTTC.

This clonotype was counted at least ten times. The CDR3 is CSLGGAVNSPLHF. For the CDR3, the DNA is TGCAGCCTAGGAGGGGCAGTAAATTCACCCCTCCACTTT. The chain couples TRBV20-1 to TRBJ1-6, with D possibly TRBD1 on 5 matching bases. Per germline, CDR1 DFQATT and CDR2 SNEGSKA (reference sequence). The CDR3 loop spans 13 amino acids.

This clonotype was counted many times. The chain uses TRBV18 and TRBJ2-1; D possibly corresponds to TRBD2 (5 bases). Germline V gene lookup returns CDR1 KGHSH and CDR2 LQKENI. V was shortened by 3 bases and J by 5 bases, with 11 bases between the two germline ends. CDR3 length: 14 amino acids. The CDR3 DNA follows: TGTGCCAGCTCACCGGAACTAGAAAACAATGAGCAGTTCTTC. This encodes CASSPELENNEQFF.

In its sample, this clonotype was seen many times. The chain has TRBV28 and TRBJ2-3; 8 positions agree with TRBD2. Germline values: CDR1 MDHEN, CDR2 SYDVKM. This CDR3 has 19 amino acids. J was trimmed by 0 bases and V by 8 bases; bases with no gene match: 19. CDR3: CASPPRLAPWGSSTDTQYF. The CDR3 bases are TGTGCCAGCCCTCCGAGACTAGCGCCTTGGGGATCTAGCACAGATACGCAGTATTTT. Based on the CDR3 plus reference TRBV28 and TRBJ2-3, the full variable domain is DVKVTQSSRYLVKRTGEKVFLECVQDMDHENMFWYRQDPGLGLRLIYFSYDVKMKEKGDIPEGYSVSREKKERFSLILESASTNQTSMYLCASPPRLAPWGSSTDTQYFGPGTRLTVL.